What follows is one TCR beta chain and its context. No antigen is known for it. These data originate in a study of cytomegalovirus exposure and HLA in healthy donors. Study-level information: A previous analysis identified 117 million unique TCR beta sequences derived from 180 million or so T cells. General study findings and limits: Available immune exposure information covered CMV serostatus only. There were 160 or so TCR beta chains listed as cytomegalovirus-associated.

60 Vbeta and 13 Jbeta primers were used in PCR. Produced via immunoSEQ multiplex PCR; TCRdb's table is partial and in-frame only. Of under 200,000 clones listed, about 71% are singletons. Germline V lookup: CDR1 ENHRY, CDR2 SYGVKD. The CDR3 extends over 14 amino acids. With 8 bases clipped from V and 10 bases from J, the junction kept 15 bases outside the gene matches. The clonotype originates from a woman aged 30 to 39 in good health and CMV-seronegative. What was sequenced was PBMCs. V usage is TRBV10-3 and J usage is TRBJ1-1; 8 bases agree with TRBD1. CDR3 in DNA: TGTGCCATCCAGGGACAGGCCCAGGGCGAGGGAGCTTTCTTT. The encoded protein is CAIQGQAQGEGAFF.